These T cell receptor beta chains were read from a single sample in a study of regulatory T cells in long-lasting Graves disease. TCRdb re-derived calls from the multiplex PCR reads in MiXCR, one entry per CDR3 protein. The profile covers under 450,000 distinct CDR3 sequences, with about 17% appearing a single time and 20% taken by the ten largest. This same sample was also part of a study on T cells in Graves' hyperthyroidism and ophthalmopathy.

Sequenced here: peripheral blood mononuclear cells (PBMCs), sampled at new diagnosis, from a patient treated with antithyroid drugs. The receptors originated from a young woman with Graves disease. The conserved cysteine and the conserved F or W are not part of the CDR3 here. Clone size appears in some rows only: once, few, many, or a class for an expanded clone.

V: TRBV20-1; length: 12; size: few; J: TRBJ1-4; CDR3: SAGRQEWGEKLF
V: TRBV10-2; length: 12; size: -; J: TRBJ2-7; CDR3: ASSEDGISYEQY
V: TRBV19; length: 21; size: many; J: TRBJ2-2; CDR3: ASPSTGGDNFWSTTLNTGELF
V: TRBV10-3; length: 11; size: few; J: TRBJ2-7; CDR3: AISEEGADEQY
V: TRBV20-1; length: 13; size: many; J: TRBJ2-7; CDR3: SARAFERLAYEQY
V: TRBV6-4; length: 10; size: -; J: TRBJ1-6; CDR3: ASSPQGSPLH
V: TRBV5-6; length: 9; size: few; J: TRBJ2-3; CDR3: ASSWGGGAY
V: TRBV6-2/TRBV6-3; length: 12; size: -; J: TRBJ1-2; CDR3: ASSYTLDTYGYT
V: TRBV5-4; length: 13; size: -; J: TRBJ2-1; CDR3: ASSYRTGSHNEQF
V: TRBV5-5; length: 12; size: -; J: TRBJ2-7; CDR3: ASRETGTTYEQY
V: TRBV10-3; length: 14; size: -; J: TRBJ2-1; CDR3: AISESSGGYDNEQF
V: TRBV9; length: 13; size: many; J: TRBJ1-1; CDR3: ASSAYRGQNTEAF
V: TRBV20-1; length: 11; size: once; J: TRBJ1-1; CDR3: SARTGANTEAF
V: TRBV7-6; length: 15; size: -; J: TRBJ2-3; CDR3: ASSLGGSWISTDTQY
V: TRBV4-1; length: 11; size: many; J: TRBJ2-7; CDR3: ASSPGGSYEQY
V: TRBV27; length: 14; size: few; J: TRBJ1-2; CDR3: ASRIGVPGGNYGYT
V: TRBV19; length: 15; size: -; J: TRBJ2-4; CDR3: AISGSGRARSKNIQY
V: TRBV6-1; length: 12; size: few; J: TRBJ1-4; CDR3: ASKGIGFNEKLF
V: TRBV29-1; length: 11; size: many; J: TRBJ2-1; CDR3: SVGLRFYNEQF
V: TRBV7-9; length: 11; size: few; J: TRBJ2-3; CDR3: ASSTTSTDTQY
V: TRBV28; length: 12; size: many; J: TRBJ2-7; CDR3: ASTGRGLFLEQY
V: TRBV12-3/TRBV12-4; length: 12; size: few; J: TRBJ2-2; CDR3: ASTDTANTGELF
V: TRBV5-1; length: 12; size: -; J: TRBJ1-6; CDR3: ASSFYQGDSPLH
V: TRBV6-1; length: 11; size: many; J: TRBJ2-7; CDR3: ASRREGSYEQY
V: TRBV14; length: 13; size: -; J: TRBJ2-5; CDR3: ASNPAGGPSGTQY
V: TRBV6-5; length: 12; size: many; J: TRBJ2-1; CDR3: ASSYSKLALEEF
V: TRBV5-1; length: 12; size: many; J: TRBJ1-2; CDR3: ASSLVGQGYGYT
V: TRBV15; length: 11; size: -; J: TRBJ2-5; CDR3: ATSRDQAETQY
V: TRBV7-3; length: 13; size: many; J: TRBJ2-7; CDR3: ASSLVGTGNYEQY
V: TRBV4-2; length: 14; size: few; J: TRBJ2-7; CDR3: ASSPRQSGGSYEQY
V: TRBV4-1; length: 14; size: -; J: TRBJ1-2; CDR3: ASSQDRGVTNYGYT
V: TRBV2; length: 12; size: many; J: TRBJ2-1; CDR3: ATVLAGGNNEQF
V: TRBV5-6; length: 17; size: -; J: TRBJ1-1; CDR3: ASSSWVFGTGQMNTEAF
V: TRBV28; length: 11; size: many; J: TRBJ2-5; CDR3: ASFPGGAETQY
V: TRBV11-2; length: 14; size: many; J: TRBJ2-7; CDR3: ASSDPGGRDSYEQY
V: TRBV9; length: 13; size: few; J: TRBJ1-1; CDR3: ASSVPPPMNTEAF
V: TRBV3-1; length: 14; size: -; J: TRBJ1-6; CDR3: ASSQEVSGFNSPLH
V: TRBV29-1; length: 12; size: many; J: TRBJ2-7; CDR3: SVGGGGRATEQY
V: TRBV20-1; length: 13; size: -; J: TRBJ2-5; CDR3: SARGGTSGPRARY
V: TRBV10-1; length: 12; size: -; J: TRBJ2-2; CDR3: ASSNPWPPGELF
V: TRBV30; length: 14; size: many; J: TRBJ2-1; CDR3: AWSFRTSGDYNEQF
V: TRBV5-1; length: 12; size: many; J: TRBJ1-1; CDR3: ASSLKVMGATAF
V: TRBV28; length: 13; size: many; J: TRBJ2-5; CDR3: ASSSLTGDQETQY
V: TRBV3-1; length: 14; size: many; J: TRBJ2-3; CDR3: ASSRGWDRSTDTQY
V: TRBV2; length: 15; size: many; J: TRBJ2-1; CDR3: ASRRTSGGAWANEQF
V: TRBV25-1; length: 10; size: -; J: TRBJ2-1; CDR3: ASSFAGGEQF
V: TRBV9; length: 14; size: -; J: TRBJ2-4; CDR3: ASSHRQGQAKNIQY
V: TRBV4-2; length: 15; size: -; J: TRBJ1-2; CDR3: ASSQGPPGTGAGGYT
V: TRBV28; length: 13; size: many; J: TRBJ2-1; CDR3: ASSRTSGGADEQF
V: TRBV7-9; length: 12; size: many; J: TRBJ2-5; CDR3: ASRPPGGRETQY